Detailed here is one TCR beta chain. The antigen is not known. Repertoires were generated with immunoSEQ multiplex PCR, while TCRdb's copy carries only in-frame clones and drops some. Found here are some 2,400,000 clones, approximately 94% of them singletons; the top ten hold around 0.13%. Free of recent acute infections or vaccinations, the donors were healthy HIV-negative adults. These data originate in a study of shared clonotypes between healthy human individuals. General observations from the study: Naive CD4 clonotype sharing across four donors was around 5.5%.

The sample taken for sequencing was naive CD4+ T cells sorted from blood. Regarding subset: CD45RA+ positively selected. This clonotype was sampled from a young man in good health.

In DNA, the CDR3 is TGTGCCAGGAAGACAGGGTTGGTTGGCGAGCAGTACTTC. As protein: CARKTGLVGEQYF. The chain recombines TRBV19 with TRBJ2-7, with 7 nucleotides matching TRBD1. This CDR3 contains 13 residues. Germline lookup yields CDR1 LNHDA and CDR2 SQIVND (reference sequence). V trimming: 9 bases; J trimming: 6 bases; junction bases outside the gene matches: 11.